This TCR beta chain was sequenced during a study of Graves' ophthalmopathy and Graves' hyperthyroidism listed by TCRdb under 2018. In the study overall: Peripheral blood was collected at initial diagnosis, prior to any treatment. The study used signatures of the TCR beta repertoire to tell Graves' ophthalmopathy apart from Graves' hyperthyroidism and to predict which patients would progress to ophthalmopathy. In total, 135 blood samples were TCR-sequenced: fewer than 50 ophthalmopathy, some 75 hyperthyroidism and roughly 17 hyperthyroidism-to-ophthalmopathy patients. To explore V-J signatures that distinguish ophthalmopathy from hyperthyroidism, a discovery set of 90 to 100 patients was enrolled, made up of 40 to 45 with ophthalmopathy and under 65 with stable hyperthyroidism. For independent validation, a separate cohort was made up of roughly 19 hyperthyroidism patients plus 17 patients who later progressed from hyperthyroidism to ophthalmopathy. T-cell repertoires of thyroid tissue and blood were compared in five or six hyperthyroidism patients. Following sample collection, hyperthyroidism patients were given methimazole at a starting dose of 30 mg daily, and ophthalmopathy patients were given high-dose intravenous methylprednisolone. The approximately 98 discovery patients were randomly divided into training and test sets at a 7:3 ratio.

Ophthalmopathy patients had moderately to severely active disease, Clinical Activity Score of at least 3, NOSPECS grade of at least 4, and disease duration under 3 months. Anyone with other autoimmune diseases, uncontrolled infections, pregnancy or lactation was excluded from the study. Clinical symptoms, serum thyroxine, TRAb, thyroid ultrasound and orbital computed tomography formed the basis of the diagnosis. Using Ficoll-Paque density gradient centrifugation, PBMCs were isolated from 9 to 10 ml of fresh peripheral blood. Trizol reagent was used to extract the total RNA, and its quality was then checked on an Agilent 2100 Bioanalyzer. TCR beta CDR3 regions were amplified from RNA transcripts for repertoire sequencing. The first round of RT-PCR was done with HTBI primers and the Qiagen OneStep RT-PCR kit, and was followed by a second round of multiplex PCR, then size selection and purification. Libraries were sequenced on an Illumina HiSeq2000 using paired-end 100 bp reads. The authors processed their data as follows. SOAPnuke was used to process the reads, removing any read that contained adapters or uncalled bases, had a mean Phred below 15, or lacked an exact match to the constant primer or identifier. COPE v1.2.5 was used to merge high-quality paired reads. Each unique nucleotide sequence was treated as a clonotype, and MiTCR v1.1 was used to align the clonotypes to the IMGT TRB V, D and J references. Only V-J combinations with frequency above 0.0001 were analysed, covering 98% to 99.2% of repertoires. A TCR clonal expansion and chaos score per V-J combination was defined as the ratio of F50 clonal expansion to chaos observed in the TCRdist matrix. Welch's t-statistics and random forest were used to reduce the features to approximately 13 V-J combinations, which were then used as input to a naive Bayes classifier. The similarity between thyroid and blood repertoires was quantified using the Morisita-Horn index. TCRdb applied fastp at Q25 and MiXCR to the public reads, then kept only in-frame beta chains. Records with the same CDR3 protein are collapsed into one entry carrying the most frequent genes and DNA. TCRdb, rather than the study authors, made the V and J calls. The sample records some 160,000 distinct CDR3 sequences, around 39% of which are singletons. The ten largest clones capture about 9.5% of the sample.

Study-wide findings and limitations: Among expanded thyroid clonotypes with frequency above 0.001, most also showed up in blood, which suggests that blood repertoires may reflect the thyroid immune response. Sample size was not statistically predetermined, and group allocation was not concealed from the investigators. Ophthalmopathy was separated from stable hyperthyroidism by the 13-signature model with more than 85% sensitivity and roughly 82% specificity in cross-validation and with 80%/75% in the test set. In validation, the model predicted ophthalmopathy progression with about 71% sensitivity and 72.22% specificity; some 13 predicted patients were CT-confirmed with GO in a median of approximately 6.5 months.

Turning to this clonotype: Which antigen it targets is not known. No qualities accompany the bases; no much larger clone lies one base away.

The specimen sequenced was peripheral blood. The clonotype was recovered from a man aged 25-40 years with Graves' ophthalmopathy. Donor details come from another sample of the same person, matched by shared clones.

The CDR3 here reads CASRRGQGGNTIYF. The DNA sequence is given as TGTGCCAGTAGAAGAGGACAGGGAGGAAACACCATATATTTT. The sequence joins TRBV19 to TRBJ1-3; TRBD1 lines up with 8 middle nucleotides. V ends up 6 bases short and J 4 bases short, with an unmatched junction base count of 5. From its cysteine to its phenylalanine, the CDR3 spans 14 amino acids. Of all the DNA, just the CDR3 is kept, 42 bases in frame from base 1. CDR1 is given as LNHDA and CDR2 as SQIVND, both from the germline V gene (reference sequence).